Below, 24 T cell receptor beta chains from the same sample are listed, as sequenced in a study of Graves' ophthalmopathy and Graves' hyperthyroidism. RNA transcripts yielded amplified TCR beta CDR3 regions. First-round RT-PCR employed HTBI primers, with a second-round multiplex PCR after it. TCRdb redid the calling of the multiplex PCR reads with MiXCR, one entry per CDR3 protein. The sample lists around 600,000 distinct CDR3 sequences, over 40% seen once, with more than 2.5% in the top ten. Sequenced material: peripheral blood. The origin of the receptors is an adult man with Graves' ophthalmopathy.

Remarks on this clonotype: As the CDR3 is not closed by the conserved phenylalanine or tryptophan, this likely results from a read error. The chain joins TRBV29-1 to TRBJ2-2; D is perhaps TRBD1 (5 bases). The germline V gene has CDR1 SQVTM and CDR2 ANQGSEA. V was pared by 4 bases and J by 4 bases, with 10 bases between. The CDR3 has 13 amino acids. The CDR3 reads CSVGQGSTGELFS. The CDR3 DNA reads TGCAGCGTTGGGCAGGGAAGCACCGGGGAGCTGTTTTCT.

This clonotype was recorded a few times. The rearrangement joins TRBV19 to TRBJ2-5; 7 bases agree with TRBD1. Germline loops: CDR1 LNHDA, CDR2 SQIVND (reference sequence). This CDR3 contains 15 residues. V gave up 5 bases and J gave up 1 base; unmatched junction bases: 7. The CDR3 loop is CASSEYSGGQETQYF. In DNA, the CDR3 is TGTGCCAGTAGTGAATACTCAGGGGGCCAAGAGACCCAGTACTTC. Looking up the rest from reference TRBV19 and TRBJ2-5 gives the full variable domain: DGGITQSPKYLFRKEGQNVTLSCEQNLNHDAMYWYRQDPGQGLRLIYYSQIVNDFQKGDIAEGYSVSREKKESFPLTVTSAQKNPTAFYLCASSEYSGGQETQYFGPGTRLLVL.

V gene TRBV15 combines with J gene TRBJ1-5; maybe TRBD1 (6 bases). Germline V gene sequence: CDR1 LNHNV, CDR2 YYDKDF (reference sequence). The CDR3 runs to 14 residues. V lost 1 base to trimming and J lost 14 bases, with 18 bases between them. In DNA, the CDR3 is TGTGCCACCAGCAGAGGAATGGGGGCTGGCAATGAGCATTTT. This gives the protein CATSRGMGAGNEHF.

J is TRBJ1-3 and V is TRBV29-1; no clear D. Germline V CDR1 and CDR2: SQVTM, ANQGSEA. With 1 base removed from V and 2 bases from J, the gap between germline ends came to 12 bases. The CDR3 consists of 15 residues. The chain's CDR3 is CSVEGSSAAGNTIYF. In nucleotides, the CDR3 is TGCAGCGTTGAAGGATCTAGTGCCGCTGGAAACACCATATATTTT.

In its sample, this clonotype was seen a few times. One junction end does not reproduce the germline sequence, and a read error may be involved. The chain couples TRBV10-3 to TRBJ1-5; D is uncertain. CDR1 and CDR2 (germline): ENHRY, SYGVKD. There are 14 residues in the CDR3. This CDR3 is CASSLKVNNQPQHF. The CDR3 nucleotides are TGTGCCAGCAGTCTCAAAGTGAACAATCAGCCCCAGCATTTT.

This clonotype was seen many times. This chain uses TRBV7-3 with TRBJ2-2; D is perhaps TRBD2 (6 bases). V dropped 2 bases and J dropped 1 base, with 8 bases sitting between them. Germline-derived CDR1 and CDR2 are SGHTA and FQGTGA. The CDR3 has 15 amino acids. The CDR3 loop is CASSLAGLNTGELFF. In DNA, the CDR3 is TGTGCCAGCAGCTTAGCGGGGCTGAACACCGGGGAGCTGTTTTTT.

The chain couples TRBV7-9 to TRBJ2-3; the D gene is possibly TRBD2 (5 bases). Trimming pared 1 base from V and 2 bases from J, leaving 7 bases between. Germline loops: CDR1 SEHNR, CDR2 FQNEAQ (reference sequence). The CDR3 is 14 amino acids. CDR3 sequence (DNA): TGTGCCAGCAGCTTAGAGCGGAACACAGATACGCAGTATTTT. It translates to CASSLERNTDTQYF. The full variable domain, rest sourced from reference TRBV7-9 and TRBJ2-3, is DTGVSQNPRHKITKRGQNVTFRCDPISEHNRLYWYRQTLGQGPEFLTYFQNEAQLEKSRLLSDRFSAERPKGSFSTLEIQRTEQGDSAMYLCASSLERNTDTQYFGPGTRLTVL.

In this sample, this clonotype turned up a few times. The V and J genes are TRBV7-8 and TRBJ2-2; D gene unclear. Germline assignment: CDR1 SGHVS and CDR2 FQNEAQ. This CDR3 is built from 15 residues. Trimming removed 4 bases from V and 0 bases from J, with 9 bases in between. The CDR3 nucleotides read TGTGCCAGCAGCTCAACGTGGCCGAACACCGGGGAGCTGTTTTTT. This codes for CASSSTWPNTGELFF.

The sample holds many counts of this clonotype. This sequence joins TRBV10-3 and TRBJ2-2; D is possibly TRBD1 (5 bases). This CDR3 has 16 amino acids. The germline V gene has CDR1 ENHRY and CDR2 SYGVKD. The ends were cut back, 4 bases at V and 4 bases at J, with 16 bases in the middle. CDR3 coding DNA: TGTGCCATCAGTGGGGGCCGTTCAGTTGTCACCGGGGAGCTGTTTTTT. It encodes CAISGGRSVVTGELFF.

The gene calls are TRBV12-3 or TRBV12-4 and TRBJ1-6, with no clear D. The end of the DNA aligns better with TRBJ1-3, so the J call may be wrong. The length of the CDR3 is 13 residues. The CDR3 spells CASRPEPGNTIYF. In DNA form, the CDR3 reads TGTGCCAGCAGACCCGAGCCCGGAAACACCATATATTTT.

This clonotype was counted a single time. The chain carries TRBV10-3 and TRBJ1-5, with D unclear. Germline CDR1 and CDR2: ENHRY and SYGVKD. The CDR3 consists of 14 residues. V was shortened by 5 bases and J by 7 bases, with 15 bases between the two germline ends. CDR3 amino acids: CAISYEGFRQPQHF. The CDR3 DNA follows: TGTGCCATCAGTTACGAGGGCTTCCGGCAGCCCCAGCATTTT.

Notes on this clonotype: A read error may be the cause here, since a much bigger clone is one base away. This chain joins TRBV3-1 and TRBJ1-1; a possible D gene is TRBD1 (6 bases). In germline, CDR1 is LGHDT, CDR2 YNNKEL (reference sequence). The V end was cut by 1 base, the J end by 1 base, with 7 bases between. This CDR3 has 14 residues. The CDR3 spells CASSQAGQNTEAFF. The DNA of the CDR3 is TGTGCCAGCAGCCAAGCGGGACAGAACACTGAAGCTTTCTTT.

This clonotype has just a few counts. This chain connects TRBV7-2 to TRBJ2-3; perhaps TRBD2 as D (5 bases). The CDR3 spans 13 residues. The germline V gene encodes CDR1 SGHTA and CDR2 FQGNSA. The germline V and J ends were trimmed by 4 bases and 4 bases, with 9 bases remaining between them. The chain's CDR3 is CASSSSTPDTQYF. CDR3 nucleotide sequence: TGTGCCAGCAGCTCTAGCACCCCAGATACGCAGTATTTT.

This clonotype was counted many times. The V call is TRBV7-9, the J call TRBJ1-1; TRBD1 matches at 7 bases. This CDR3 comprises 13 residues. With V trimmed by 2 bases and J by 12 bases, 9 bases remained unmatched. The germline V gene has CDR1 SEHNR and CDR2 FQNEAQ (reference sequence). CDR3 sequence: CASSLRRTGNTFF. The CDR3, as DNA: TGTGCCAGCAGCTTAAGAAGGACAGGTAATACTTTCTTT.

The chain carries TRBV19 and TRBJ2-7, with a tentative D call TRBD1 (6 bases). CDR3 size: 15 residues. CDR1 and CDR2 from the germline V gene are LNHDA and SQIVND (reference sequence). Trimming shortened V by 2 bases and J by 3 bases, and 14 bases separated the two germline ends. DNA for the CDR3: TGTGCCAGTAGTATATCATCAGGGGTTGACTACGAGCAGTACTTC. Amino acids: CASSISSGVDYEQYF.

The rearrangement links TRBV29-1 to TRBJ1-4, with D possibly matching TRBD1 (6 bases). The V gene lost 5 bases and the J gene lost 7 bases, with 20 bases spanning the gap. This CDR3 contains 15 residues. Germline loops: CDR1 SQVTM, CDR2 ANQGSEA. The CDR3 DNA is TGCAGCGTTTCTCACTTTGGGGGCGATACTGAAAAACTGTTTTTT. Protein product: CSVSHFGGDTEKLFF.

The chain has TRBV7-9 and TRBJ2-7; no clear D. This CDR3 comprises 15 residues. V lost 5 bases and J 1 base, leaving 15 bases between the germline ends. Germline CDR1 SEHNR, CDR2 FQNEAQ (reference sequence). CDR3 protein: CASSQAGGISYEQYF. DNA of the CDR3: TGTGCCAGCAGCCAAGCCGGTGGGATATCCTACGAGCAGTACTTC. The full variable domain, its missing parts supplied by reference TRBV7-9 and TRBJ2-7, is DTGVSQNPRHKITKRGQNVTFRCDPISEHNRLYWYRQTLGQGPEFLTYFQNEAQLEKSRLLSDRFSAERPKGSFSTLEIQRTEQGDSAMYLCASSQAGGISYEQYFGPGTRLTVT.

This clonotype has at least ten counts. Here the CDR3 reads CASAGPAYEQYF. The CDR3 DNA follows: TGTGCCAGCGCGGGACCTGCCTACGAGCAGTACTTC. This chain joins TRBV11-2 and TRBJ2-7; tentatively, D is TRBD2 (6 bases). CDR3 length equals 12 residues. Trimming shortened V by 8 bases and J by 2 bases, and 10 bases separated the two germline ends. Germline lookup yields CDR1 SGHAT and CDR2 FQNNGV.

At least ten counts were recorded for this clonotype. V usage is TRBV7-9 and J usage is TRBJ1-2; possibly TRBD1 for D (6 bases). Germline V lookup: CDR1 SEHNR, CDR2 FQNEAQ (reference sequence). V lost 7 bases and J 8 bases, leaving 17 bases between the germline ends. The CDR3 runs to 13 residues. The CDR3 DNA reads as TGTGCCAGCACCGAGGGGGGTAACCGCGGCTACACCTTC. This codes for CASTEGGNRGYTF.

This chain's CDR3 is CASSLGRQKETQYF. The CDR3 region has the DNA TGTGCCAGCAGCTTAGGTCGACAGAAAGAGACCCAGTACTTC. The chain uses TRBV7-8 and TRBJ2-5; D possibly corresponds to TRBD1 (5 bases). Germline assignment: CDR1 SGHVS and CDR2 FQNEAQ. The V end lost 1 base, the J end lost 3 bases, and 9 bases lay between the germline ends. The CDR3 extends over 14 amino acids. Drawing the rest from reference TRBV7-8 and TRBJ2-5, the complete variable domain is GAGVSQSPRYKVAKRGQDVALRCDPISGHVSLFWYQQALGQGPEFLTYFQNEAQLDKSGLPSDRFFAERPEGSVSTLKIQRTQQEDSAVYLCASSLGRQKETQYFGPGTRLLVL.

On this clonotype: A much larger clone differs from this one at a single base, so this may be a read error. The chain has TRBV12-3 or TRBV12-4 and TRBJ2-5, with 7 bases identical to TRBD2. V shed 5 bases and J 4 bases; nucleotides not matched to a gene: 13. The CDR3 spans 16 residues. CDR3 sequence (DNA): TGTGCCAGCAGTCCGACTAGCACGAGAGTTCGAGAGACCCAGTACTTC. This translates into CASSPTSTRVRETQYF.

The chain employs TRBV5-6 and TRBJ2-6; no definite D call. Germline loops: CDR1 SGHDT, CDR2 YYEEEE. Deletions cut 1 base from V and 2 bases from J, with 7 bases between. This CDR3 is built from 15 residues. The CDR3 loop is CASSLQSTGANVLTF. CDR3 in DNA: TGTGCCAGCAGCTTGCAGAGCACTGGGGCCAACGTCCTGACTTTC. The full variable domain, in which reference TRBV5-6 and TRBJ2-6 provide the parts outside the CDR3, is DAGVTQSPTHLIKTRGQQVTLRCSPKSGHDTVSWYQQALGQGPQFIFQYYEEEERQRGNFPDRFSGHQFPNYSSELNVNALLLGDSALYLCASSLQSTGANVLTFGAGSRLTVL.

This clonotype has more than one count but fewer than ten. J is TRBJ2-7 and V is TRBV12-3 or TRBV12-4, with TRBD2 matching 15 bases. The trim removed 5 bases at V and 7 bases at J, leaving 6 bases unmatched. CDR3 length: 15 amino acids. The CDR3 DNA follows: TGTGCCAGCAGTCCTGGACTAGCGGGAGGGGGTGAGCAGTACTTC. Translated, it gives CASSPGLAGGGEQYF.

This clonotype was seen at least ten times. The chain joins TRBV7-2 to TRBJ1-5; a weak D match, TRBD1 (5 bases). The CDR3 is made up of 15 amino acids. Deletions cut 1 base from V and 4 bases from J, with 11 bases between. Germline CDR1 reads SGHTA; CDR2 reads FQGNSA. The chain's CDR3 is CASSLVLGGNQPQHF. As DNA, the CDR3 is TGTGCCAGCAGCTTAGTTCTCGGGGGAAATCAGCCCCAGCATTTT. Variable domain in full (rest from reference TRBV7-2 and TRBJ1-5): GAGVSQSPSNKVTEKGKDVELRCDPISGHTALYWYRQSLGQGLEFLIYFQGNSAPDKSGLPSDRFSAERTGGSVSTLTIQRTQQEDSAVYLCASSLVLGGNQPQHFGDGTRLSIL.